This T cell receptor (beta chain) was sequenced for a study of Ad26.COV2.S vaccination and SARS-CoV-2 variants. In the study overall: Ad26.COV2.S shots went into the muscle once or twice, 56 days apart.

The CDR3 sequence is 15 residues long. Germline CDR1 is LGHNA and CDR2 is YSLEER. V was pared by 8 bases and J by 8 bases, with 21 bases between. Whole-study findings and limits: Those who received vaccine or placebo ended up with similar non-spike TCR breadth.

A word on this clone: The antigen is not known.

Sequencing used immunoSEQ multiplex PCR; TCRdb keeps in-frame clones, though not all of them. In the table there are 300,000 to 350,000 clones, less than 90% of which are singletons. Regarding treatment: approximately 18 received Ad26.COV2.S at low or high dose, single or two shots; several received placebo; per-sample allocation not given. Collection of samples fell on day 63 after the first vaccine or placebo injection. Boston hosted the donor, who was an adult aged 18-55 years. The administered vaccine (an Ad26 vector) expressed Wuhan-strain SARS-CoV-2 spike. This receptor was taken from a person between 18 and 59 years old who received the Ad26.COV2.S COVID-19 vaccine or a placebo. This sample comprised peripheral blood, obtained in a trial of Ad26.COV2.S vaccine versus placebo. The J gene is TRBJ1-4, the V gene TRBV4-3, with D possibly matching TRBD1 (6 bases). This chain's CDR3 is CASQANSGVGEKLFF. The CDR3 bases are TGCGCCAGCCAAGCCAATTCAGGGGTCGGAGAAAAACTGTTTTTT.